This entry concerns a single T cell receptor beta chain. Its antigen is still unknown. One junction end disagrees with the germline gene, perhaps due to a read error. Preparation of the library involved the immunoSEQ multiplex PCR assay. RNA was extracted from all samples and reverse transcribed into cDNA, which served as template for TCR sequencing. First-strand cDNA was synthesized with SuperScript III using a 2:1 mix of oligo-dT and random hexamers. A synthetic immune receptor repertoire was used to assess amplification bias, and residual bias was removed computationally. Regarding the original processing steps: Raw reads were preprocessed for error removal, and CDR3 was defined according to IMGT conventions as running from the conserved cysteine to phenylalanine. To get clonality, Shannon entropy was normalized by log2 of the number of productive unique TCRs and the result was subtracted from 1. Whether scalp clones were CD4 or CD8 was inferred by matching scalp TCRbeta sequences against CD4 and CD8 repertoires sorted from blood. As stored in TCRdb, this immuneACCESS dataset retains in-frame rearrangements with V and J assigned. A fraction of the clones does not appear; measured against another copy, unresolved V genes explain less than half of the discrepancy, and the remainder lacks a known reason. The D gene and trimming were derived from the DNA, and the V and J assignments and clone size from that table. Counted in this sample were about 190,000 clones; around 60% of them appeared once. The ten most abundant clones make up 0.65% to 0.7% of the sample.

This specimen's time point label, per the study, means: 4 weeks on oral tofacitinib. The treatment or condition label corresponds to: oral pan-JAK inhibitor, 5-10 mg twice daily. Lesional scalp punch biopsies and peripheral blood were collected from alopecia areata patients. PBMCs were separated by density centrifugation and stained for CD3, CD4 and CD8, after which CD4+ and CD8+ T cells were sorted on a FACSAria. This sample was taken from a study of CD8+ T cells in alopecia areata (dated by TCRdb to between 2018 and 2020). For context, the study as a whole: Treated patients were enrolled in an open-label pilot trial of oral tofacitinib at 5 to 10 mg twice daily for moderate-to-severe alopecia areata. The RNA source kit depended on sample type: the PAXgene miRNA kit for fixed scalp, the miRNeasy kit for PBMCs, and the RNeasy kit for mouse skin. Scalp clonality was compared across normal scalp (n=4), patchy alopecia areata scalp (n=8), and alopecia totalis/universalis scalp (n=8). Amplification of TCRbeta CDR3 regions was done by immunoSEQ multiplex PCR using 35 Vbeta forward primers and 13 Jbeta reverse primers. For the treated patients, the SALT score, which quantifies what percentage of scalp surface area is affected, served as the measure of disease severity. High-throughput TCRbeta sequencing was used to examine T cell clonal expansion in alopecia areata in both the C3H/HeJ mouse model and human patients. Tofacitinib-treated patients had biopsies at baseline and at 4 and 24 weeks of treatment, with a later scalp biopsy in several patients. Patients stayed on tofacitinib for 6 to 18 months and then had 6 months of follow-up off drug so that delayed response and recurrence could be assessed. Scalp tissue and sorted CD4+ and CD8+ peripheral blood T cells from patchy and totalis/universalis alopecia areata patients and from healthy controls were covered by human TCRbeta sequencing.

The study at large found these results: Higher clonality and more expanded CD8+ clones were observed in lesional scalp than in normal scalp, particularly in alopecia totalis/universalis, a finding suggestive of antigenic drive. Many expanded lesional clones were found to persist in scalp and blood during tofacitinib treatment, and relapse after treatment cessation may be partly explained by this persistence. Compared with mice, TCR sequences shared between patients were less clear, possibly partly because of HLA diversity across the patient population. Unlike mouse skin, where gammadelta T cells dominate, normal human skin contains resident alphabeta T cells that get sequenced too, which complicates analysis of the scalp TCR repertoire. Because the treated cohort was small and had only one nonresponder, larger studies are needed to examine links between baseline CD8+ expansion and response. Tofacitinib significantly decreased scalp clonality and the number of expanded CD8+ clones among the top 100 scalp clones.

Reading from cysteine to phenylalanine, the CDR3 counts 12 amino acids. Only CDR3 DNA remains: 36 bases, in frame from the first base. CDR1 SEHNR and CDR2 FQNEAQ were looked up in the germline V gene (reference sequence). Source: CD4+ T cells sorted from blood, taken at week 4, from a patient treated with tofacitinib. This TCR was recovered from a human donor with alopecia areata. The chain is assembled from TRBV7-9 and TRBJ1-2, with no reliable assignment of the D segment. The CDR3 region has the sequence CASSLEGLAGYF. The DNA reads TGTGCCAGCAGCTTAGAAGGGTTGGCGGGGTACTTC. This CDR3, with the reference TRBV7-9 and TRBJ1-2 proteins standing in past its ends, gives the full variable domain DTGVSQNPRHKITKRGQNVTFRCDPISEHNRLYWYRQTLGQGPEFLTYFQNEAQLEKSRLLSDRFSAERPKGSFSTLEIQRTEQGDSAMYLCASSLEGLAGYFGSGTRLTVV.